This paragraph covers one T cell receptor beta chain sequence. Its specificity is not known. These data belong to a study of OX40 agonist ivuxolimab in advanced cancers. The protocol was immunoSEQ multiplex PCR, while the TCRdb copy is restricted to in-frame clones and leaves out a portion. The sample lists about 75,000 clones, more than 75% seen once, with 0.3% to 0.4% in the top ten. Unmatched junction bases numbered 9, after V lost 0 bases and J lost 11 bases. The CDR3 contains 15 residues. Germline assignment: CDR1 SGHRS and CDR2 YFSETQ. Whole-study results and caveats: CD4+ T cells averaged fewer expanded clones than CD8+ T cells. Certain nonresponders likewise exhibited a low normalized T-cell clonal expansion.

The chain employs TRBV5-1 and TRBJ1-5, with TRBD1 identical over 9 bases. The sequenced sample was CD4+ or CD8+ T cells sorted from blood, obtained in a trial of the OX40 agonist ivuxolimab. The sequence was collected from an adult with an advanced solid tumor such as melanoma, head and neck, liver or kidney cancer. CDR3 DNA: TGCGCCAGCAGCTTGGTCGGACAGGGGCAAGGGGCCCAGCATTTT. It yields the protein CASSLVGQGQGAQHF. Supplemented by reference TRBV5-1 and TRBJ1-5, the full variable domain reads KAGVTQTPRYLIKTRGQQVTLSCSPISGHRSVSWYQQTPGQGLQFLFEYFSETQRNKGNFPGRFSGRQFSNSRSEMNVSTLELGDSALYLCASSLVGQGQGAQHFGDGTRLSIL.